These T cell receptor beta chains were read from a single sample in a study of T cell responses to AZD1222 COVID-19 vaccine. The table came from immunoSEQ multiplex PCR; TCRdb's copy has only in-frame clones and leaves some out. The table lists around 99,000 clones, approximately 91% of them singletons. The sequenced sample was peripheral blood, obtained on day 0 of MenACWY control vaccination. The source is an adult in good health. Each CDR3 is given with its conserved first and last residue. D genes are given only for firm matches. The size field is filled for only some rows; it gives once, few, many or a size class.

D gene,J gene,clone size,V gene,CDR3 DNA,CDR3 protein
-,TRBJ1-1,-,TRBV19,TGTGCCAGTAGTATAAAGGGCGGGGGCTATGGCACTGAAGCTTTCTTT,CASSIKGGGYGTEAFF
-,TRBJ1-4,-,TRBV28,TGTGCCAGCAGTTTAGGGGGGGCCCTCCGGGGCAAACTGTTTTTT,CASSLGGALRGKLFF
TRBD1,TRBJ1-3,few,TRBV2,TGTGCCAGCAGTGAAGAGGGGGCGCGAAACACCATATATTTT,CASSEEGARNTIYF
-,TRBJ1-1,-,TRBV12-3/TRBV12-4,TGTGCCAGCAGTTCACAGGGTTGGACTGAAGCTTTCTTT,CASSSQGWTEAFF
-,TRBJ1-6,-,TRBV4-3,TGCGCCAGCAGCCAAGCCGCGACAGTGTATAATTCACCCCTCCACTTT,CASSQAATVYNSPLHF
-,TRBJ1-2,-,TRBV6-1,TGTGCCAGCAGTGACCCCATAGAGACAGCTGTCTATGGCTACACCTTC,CASSDPIETAVYGYTF
-,TRBJ1-5,many,TRBV2,TGTGCCAGCAGGTTGAGGGACACCGAGAATCAGCCCCAGCATTTT,CASRLRDTENQPQHF
-,TRBJ2-2,once,TRBV7-9,TGTGCCAGCAGCTTATCAAACACCGGGGAGCTGTTTTTT,CASSLSNTGELFF
-,TRBJ1-1,-,TRBV28,TGTGCCAGCAGTTTATCAGGGAACAAGAACACTGAAGCTTTCTTT,CASSLSGNKNTEAFF
-,TRBJ2-6,-,TRBV19,TGTGCCAGTAGACCTTTTGAGGATTACAGGGCTGGGGCCAACGTCCTGACTTTC,CASRPFEDYRAGANVLTF
TRBD2,TRBJ2-7,-,TRBV27,TGTGCCAGCACCCACAGCGGGAGAGGGGCCTACGAGCAGTACTTC,CASTHSGRGAYEQYF
-,TRBJ1-2,-,TRBV6-6,TGTGCCAGCAGTCCGACAGGCTTAACTGGCTACACCTTC,CASSPTGLTGYTF
-,TRBJ2-5,-,TRBV7-7,TGTGCTAGCAGCCCCGGACAGTCCGGAGAGACCCAGTACTTC,CASSPGQSGETQYF
-,TRBJ2-1,-,TRBV5-1,TGCGCCAGCAGCTTGGTTAATCAAAACAATGAGCAGTTCTTC,CASSLVNQNNEQFF
-,TRBJ1-2,once,TRBV28,TGTGCCAGCAGTTTAGGCTCGGGGTTAGGCTATGGCTACACCTTC,CASSLGSGLGYGYTF
-,TRBJ2-3,-,TRBV28,TGTGCCAGCAGTCGGGTCCCTAACACAGATACGCAGTATTTT,CASSRVPNTDTQYF
-,TRBJ2-7,-,TRBV6-5,TGTGCCAGCCTGGACTCGCGCTACGAGCAGTACTTC,CASLDSRYEQYF
-,TRBJ2-1,-,TRBV24-1,TGTGCCACCAGTGGTTCCGCGGGGAATGAGCAGTTCTTC,CATSGSAGNEQFF
-,TRBJ2-3,-,TRBV21-1,TGTGCCAGCAGCAAAGATCCTAGCGGGGGGCGGTTCGGGGATAGCACAGATACGCAGTATTTT,CASSKDPSGGRFGDSTDTQYF
TRBD2,TRBJ2-1,-,TRBV28,TGTGCCAGCTTAGCGGGAGGAAGCTACAATGAGCAGTTCTTC,CASLAGGSYNEQFF
-,TRBJ1-5,once,TRBV12-3/TRBV12-4,TGTGCCAGCAGCTTCTACGGTCAGCCCCAGCATTTT,CASSFYGQPQHF
TRBD1,TRBJ2-5,-,TRBV6-1,TGTGCCAGCAGTGCCCCACTACGACAGGGCCAACGGACCCAGTACTTC,CASSAPLRQGQRTQYF
-,TRBJ1-3,-,TRBV10-3,TGTGCCATCCAAACCGGCGGAAACACCATATATTTT,CAIQTGGNTIYF
TRBD2,TRBJ2-1,-,TRBV7-9,TGTGCCAGCAGCTTACGGCTAGCGGGAGGTCCGGATGAGCAGTTCTTC,CASSLRLAGGPDEQFF
TRBD2,TRBJ2-5,-,TRBV28,TGTGCCAGCAGCACTCAGGGAGGGGATGAGACCCAGTACTTC,CASSTQGGDETQYF
-,TRBJ2-1,-,TRBV23-1,TGCGCCAGCAAACGGGGTGGCACCAACACCTCCTACAATGAGCAGTTCTTC,CASKRGGTNTSYNEQFF
-,TRBJ1-1,-,TRBV18,TGTGCCAGCTCACCGCGAATAGTAGGGAACACTGAAGCTTTCTTT,CASSPRIVGNTEAFF
-,TRBJ2-5,-,TRBV7-2,TGTGCCAGCAAGGAATCGGGGGAGACCCAGTACTTC,CASKESGETQYF
-,TRBJ2-3,-,TRBV28,TGTGCCAGCAGTTTTGTCGCGGGTACTAGCACAGATACGCAGTATTTT,CASSFVAGTSTDTQYF
-,TRBJ1-5,once,TRBV27,TGTGCCACGAGCGGGCCGGGACAGCCCCAGCATTTT,CATSGPGQPQHF
-,TRBJ1-1,once,TRBV14,TGTGCCAGCAGCCAAGAGGAGGCCGTGTGGGTGAACACTGAAGCTTTCTTT,CASSQEEAVWVNTEAFF
-,TRBJ1-1,-,TRBV2,TGTGCCAGCAGTGGATTGGAGGGGATGAACACTGAAGCTTTCTTT,CASSGLEGMNTEAFF
-,TRBJ1-6,-,TRBV2,TGTGCCAGCAGAGCCCCCTGGTCCTATAATTCACCCCTCCACTTT,CASRAPWSYNSPLHF
TRBD2,TRBJ2-5,-,TRBV7-8,TGTGCCAGCAGCTTACCTCGCGGGAGGGAGACCCAGTACTTC,CASSLPRGRETQYF
-,TRBJ1-1,-,TRBV10-3,TGTGCCATCAGTGATTTGAACACTGAAGCTTTCTTT,CAISDLNTEAFF
TRBD1,TRBJ1-5,-,TRBV6-5,TGTGCCAGCAGCCTGGACAGGGGAAATCAGCCCCAGCATTTT,CASSLDRGNQPQHF
-,TRBJ1-5,-,TRBV11-2,TGTGCCAGCAGCTTAGACCCCCTCGGCAATCAGCCCCAGCATTTT,CASSLDPLGNQPQHF
TRBD1,TRBJ2-7,-,TRBV5-5,TGTGCCAGCAGCTTGGGGACAGGGGTCTCCTACGAGCAGTACTTC,CASSLGTGVSYEQYF
TRBD1,TRBJ1-4,-,TRBV5-1,TGCGCCAGCAGCTTGGTAGGGACAGGGGAAGAAAAACTGTTTTTT,CASSLVGTGEEKLFF
-,TRBJ1-5,-,TRBV19,TGTGCCAGTAGTATTGGCAACAATCAGCCCCAGCATTTT,CASSIGNNQPQHF
-,TRBJ1-2,once,TRBV9,TGTGCCAGCAGCCCCGGAGACAGGCCATACTATGGCTACACCTTC,CASSPGDRPYYGYTF
-,TRBJ1-6,-,TRBV11-1,TGTGCCAGCAGCTCAAATCAGGGGAATTCACCCCTCCACTTT,CASSSNQGNSPLHF
-,TRBJ1-1,-,TRBV9,TGTGCCAGCAGCCCCCCCACGAGGGGCGAAGCTTTCTTT,CASSPPTRGEAFF